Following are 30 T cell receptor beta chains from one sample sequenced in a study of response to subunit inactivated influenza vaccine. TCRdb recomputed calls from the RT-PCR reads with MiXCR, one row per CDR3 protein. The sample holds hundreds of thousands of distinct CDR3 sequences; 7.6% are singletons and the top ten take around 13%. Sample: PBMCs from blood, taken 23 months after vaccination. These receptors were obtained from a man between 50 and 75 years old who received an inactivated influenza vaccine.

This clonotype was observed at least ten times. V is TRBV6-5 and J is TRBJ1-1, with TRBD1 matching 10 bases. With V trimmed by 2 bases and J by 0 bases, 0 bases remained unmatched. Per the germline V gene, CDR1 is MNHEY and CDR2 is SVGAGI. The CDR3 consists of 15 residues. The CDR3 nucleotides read TGTGCCAGCAGTTACGGGACAGGGGTGAACACTGAAGCTTTCTTT. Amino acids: CASSYGTGVNTEAFF.

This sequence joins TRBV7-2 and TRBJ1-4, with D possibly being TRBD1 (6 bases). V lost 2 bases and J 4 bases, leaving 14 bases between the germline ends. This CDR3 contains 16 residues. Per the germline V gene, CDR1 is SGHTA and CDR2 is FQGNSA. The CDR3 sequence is CASSLNSGQLNEKLFF. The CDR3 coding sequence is TGTGCCAGCAGCTTAAATTCTGGACAGCTTAATGAAAAACTGTTTTTT. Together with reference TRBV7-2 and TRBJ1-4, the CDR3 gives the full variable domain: GAGVSQSPSNKVTEKGKDVELRCDPISGHTALYWYRQSLGQGLEFLIYFQGNSAPDKSGLPSDRFSAERTGGSVSTLTIQRTQQEDSAVYLCASSLNSGQLNEKLFFGSGTQLSVL.

The CDR3: CASCDSGANVLTF. Here the CDR3 DNA reads TGTGCCAGCTGCGATTCTGGGGCCAACGTCCTGACTTTC. The chain recombines TRBV6-2 or TRBV6-3 with TRBJ2-6; D gene unclear. The CDR3 is 13 amino acids. Trimming removed 8 bases from V and 1 base from J, with 6 bases in between. Germline lookup yields CDR1 MNHEY and CDR2 SVGEGT.

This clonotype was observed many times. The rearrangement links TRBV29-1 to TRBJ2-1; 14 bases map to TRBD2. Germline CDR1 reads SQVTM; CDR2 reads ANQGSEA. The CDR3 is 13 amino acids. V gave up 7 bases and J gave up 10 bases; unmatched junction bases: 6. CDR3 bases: TGCAGCGGAAAGACTAGCGGGAGGGGCGAGCAGTTCTTC. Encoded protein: CSGKTSGRGEQFF.

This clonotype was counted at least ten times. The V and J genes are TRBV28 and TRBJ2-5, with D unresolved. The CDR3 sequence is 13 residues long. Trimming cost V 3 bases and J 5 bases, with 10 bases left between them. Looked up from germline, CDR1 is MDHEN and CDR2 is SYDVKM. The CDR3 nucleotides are TGTGCCAGCAGTTTGTTTCGGTGGGAGACCCAGTACTTC. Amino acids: CASSLFRWETQYF.

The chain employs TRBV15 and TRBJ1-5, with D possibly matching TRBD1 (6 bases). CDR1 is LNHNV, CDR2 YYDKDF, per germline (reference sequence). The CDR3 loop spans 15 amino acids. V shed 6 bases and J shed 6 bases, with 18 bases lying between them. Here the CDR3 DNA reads TGTGCCACCAGTTCCGGGACTGGGGGCACTCAGCCCCAGCATTTT. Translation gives CATSSGTGGTQPQHF.

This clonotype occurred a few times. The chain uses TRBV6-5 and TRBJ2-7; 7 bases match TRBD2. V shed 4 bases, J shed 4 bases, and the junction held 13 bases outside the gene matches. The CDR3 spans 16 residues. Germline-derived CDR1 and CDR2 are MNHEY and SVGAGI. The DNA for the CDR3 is TGTGCCAGCAGTTTAGCCCCACGGGGAGGGCCGTACGAGCAGTACTTC. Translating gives CASSLAPRGGPYEQYF.

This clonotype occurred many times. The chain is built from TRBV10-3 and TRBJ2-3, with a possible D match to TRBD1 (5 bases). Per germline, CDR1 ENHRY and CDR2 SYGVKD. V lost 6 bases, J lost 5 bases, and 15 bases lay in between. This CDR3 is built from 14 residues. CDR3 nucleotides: TGTGCCATCAGCGACCAGGGTTCGGTAGATACGCAGTATTTT. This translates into CAISDQGSVDTQYF.

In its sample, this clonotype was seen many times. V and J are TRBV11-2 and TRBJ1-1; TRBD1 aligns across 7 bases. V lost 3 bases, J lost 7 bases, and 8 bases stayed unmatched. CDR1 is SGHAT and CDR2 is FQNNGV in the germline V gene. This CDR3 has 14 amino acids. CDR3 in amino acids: CASSFDRVIDEAFF. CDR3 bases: TGTGCCAGCAGCTTCGACAGGGTTATAGATGAAGCTTTCTTT.

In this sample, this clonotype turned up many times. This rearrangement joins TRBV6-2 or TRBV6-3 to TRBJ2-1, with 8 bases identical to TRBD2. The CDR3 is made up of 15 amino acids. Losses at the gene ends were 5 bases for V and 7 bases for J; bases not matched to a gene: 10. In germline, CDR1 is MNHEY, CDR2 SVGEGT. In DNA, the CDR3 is TGTGCCAGCAGTCCCGCCGGGGGGGGCTATAATGAGCAGTTCTTC. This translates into CASSPAGGGYNEQFF.

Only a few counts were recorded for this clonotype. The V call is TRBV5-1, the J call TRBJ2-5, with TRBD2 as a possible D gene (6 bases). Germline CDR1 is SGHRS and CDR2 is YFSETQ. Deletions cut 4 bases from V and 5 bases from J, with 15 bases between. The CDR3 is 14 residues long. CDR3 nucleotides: TGCGCCAGCAGCCGGGGCACTAGCAGGGAGACCCAGTACTTC. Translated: CASSRGTSRETQYF.

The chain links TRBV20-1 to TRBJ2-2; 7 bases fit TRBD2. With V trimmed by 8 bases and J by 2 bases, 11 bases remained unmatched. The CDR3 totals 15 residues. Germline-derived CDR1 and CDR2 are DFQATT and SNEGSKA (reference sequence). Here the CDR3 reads CSIQPTSRNTGELFF. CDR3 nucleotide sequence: TGCAGTATTCAACCGACTAGCCGAAACACCGGGGAGCTGTTTTTT.

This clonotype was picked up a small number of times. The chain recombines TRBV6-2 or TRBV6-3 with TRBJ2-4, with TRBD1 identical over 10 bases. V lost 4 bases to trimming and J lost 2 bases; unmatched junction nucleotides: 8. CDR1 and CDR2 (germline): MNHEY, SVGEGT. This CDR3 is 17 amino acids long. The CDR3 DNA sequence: TGTGCCAGCAGTTTCGGTGTGGGACAGGGGTCCAAAAACATTCAGTACTTC. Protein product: CASSFGVGQGSKNIQYF.

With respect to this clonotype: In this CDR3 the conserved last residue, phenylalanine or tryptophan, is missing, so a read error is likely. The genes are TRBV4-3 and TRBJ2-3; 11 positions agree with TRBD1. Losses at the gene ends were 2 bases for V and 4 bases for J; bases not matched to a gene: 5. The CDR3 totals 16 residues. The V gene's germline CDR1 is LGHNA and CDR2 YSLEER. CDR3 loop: CASSQSRDRGADTQYL. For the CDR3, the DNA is TGCGCCAGCAGCCAATCCCGGGACAGGGGGGCAGATACGCAGTATCTT.

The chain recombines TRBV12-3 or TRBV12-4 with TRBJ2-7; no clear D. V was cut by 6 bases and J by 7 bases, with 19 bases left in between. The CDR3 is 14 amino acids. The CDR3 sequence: CASSLDRWLEEQYF. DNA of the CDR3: TGTGCCAGCAGCTTGGACCGATGGTTGGAAGAGCAGTACTTC.

The CDR3 region has the DNA TGTGCCAGCAGCTCCTTGGGACAGTCGGCAGATACGCAGTATTTT. This sequence encodes CASSSLGQSADTQYF. The chain couples TRBV7-3 to TRBJ2-3; TRBD1 agrees at 7 bases. CDR3 length: 15 amino acids. J gave up 4 bases and V 4 bases, and 8 bases lay outside the gene matches. Germline-derived CDR1 and CDR2 are SGHTA and FQGTGA.

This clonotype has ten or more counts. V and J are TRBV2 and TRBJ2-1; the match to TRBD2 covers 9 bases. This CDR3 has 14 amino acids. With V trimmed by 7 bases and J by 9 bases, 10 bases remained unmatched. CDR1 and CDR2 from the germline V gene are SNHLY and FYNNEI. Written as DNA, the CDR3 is TGTGCCAGCACATCCGGACTAGCGATGAGTGAGCAGTTCTTC. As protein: CASTSGLAMSEQFF.

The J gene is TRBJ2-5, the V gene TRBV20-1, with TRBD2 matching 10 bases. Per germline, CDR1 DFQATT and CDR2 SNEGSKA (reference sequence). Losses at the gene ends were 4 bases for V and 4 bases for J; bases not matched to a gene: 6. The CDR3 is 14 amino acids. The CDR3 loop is CSAKSGGATETQYF. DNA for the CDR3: TGCAGTGCTAAGAGCGGGGGGGCCACAGAGACCCAGTACTTC.

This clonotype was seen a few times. In DNA form, the CDR3 reads TGTGCCAGCAGCTTAGGGTACCCTGGAAACACCATATATTTT. Protein sequence: CASSLGYPGNTIYF. The chain employs TRBV7-6 and TRBJ1-3; D is unresolved. The CDR3 consists of 14 residues. V shed 1 base and J shed 2 bases, with 6 bases lying between them. From germline, CDR1 is SGHVS and CDR2 FNYEAQ.

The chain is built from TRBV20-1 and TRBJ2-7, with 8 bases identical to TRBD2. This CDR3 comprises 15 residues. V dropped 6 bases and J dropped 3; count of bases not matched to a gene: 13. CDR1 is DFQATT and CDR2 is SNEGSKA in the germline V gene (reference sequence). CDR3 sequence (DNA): TGCAGTGCCCTCGGGCAGCGGGAGAGGTTCTACGAGCAGTACTTC. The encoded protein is CSALGQRERFYEQYF.

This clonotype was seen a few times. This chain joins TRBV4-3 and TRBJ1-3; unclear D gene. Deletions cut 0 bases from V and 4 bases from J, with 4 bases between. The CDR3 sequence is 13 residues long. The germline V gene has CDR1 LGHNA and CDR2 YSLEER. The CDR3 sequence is CASSQDEGNTIYF. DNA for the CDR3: TGCGCCAGCAGCCAAGATGAGGGAAACACCATATATTTT.

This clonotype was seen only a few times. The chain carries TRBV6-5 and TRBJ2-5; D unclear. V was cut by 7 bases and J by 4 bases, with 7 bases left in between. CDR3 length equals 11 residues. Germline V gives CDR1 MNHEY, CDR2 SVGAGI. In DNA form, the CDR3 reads TGTGCCAGCATTAGAGGAGAGACCCAGTACTTC. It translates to CASIRGETQYF.

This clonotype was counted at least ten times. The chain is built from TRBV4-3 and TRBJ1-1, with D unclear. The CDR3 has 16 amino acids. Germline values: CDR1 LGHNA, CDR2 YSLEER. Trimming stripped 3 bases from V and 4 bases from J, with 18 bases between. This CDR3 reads CASSQIMGPRATEAFF. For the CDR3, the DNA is TGCGCCAGCAGCCAGATCATGGGCCCTCGGGCCACTGAAGCTTTCTTT.

The CDR3 DNA sequence: TGTGCCATCAGCCGGGACACCGACACCGGGGAGCTGTTTTTT. As protein: CAISRDTDTGELFF. V usage is TRBV10-3 and J usage is TRBJ2-2; tentatively, D is TRBD1 (6 bases). The V end lost 6 bases, the J end lost 3 bases, and 11 bases lay between the germline ends. This CDR3 has 14 amino acids. The germline CDR1 and CDR2 sequences are ENHRY and SYGVKD.

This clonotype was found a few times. CDR3 sequence: CASSYPGTAYEQYF. CDR3 sequence (DNA): TGTGCCAGCAGTTACCCCGGGACAGCCTACGAGCAGTACTTC. The chain has TRBV6-5 and TRBJ2-7, with TRBD1 matching 7 bases. V was pared by 2 bases and J by 2 bases, with 3 bases of the junction left unmatched. The germline V gene encodes CDR1 MNHEY and CDR2 SVGAGI. The CDR3 covers 14 residues.

The CDR3 here is CSGTTGSLTYNEQFF. Written as DNA, the CDR3 is TGCAGTGGCACGACAGGGTCACTAACCTACAATGAGCAGTTCTTC. This sequence joins TRBV20-1 and TRBJ2-1; TRBD1 matches 7 bases. The germline CDR1 and CDR2 sequences are DFQATT and SNEGSKA (reference sequence). V lost 7 bases and J lost 2; bases outside the gene matches: 11. This CDR3 is built from 15 residues.

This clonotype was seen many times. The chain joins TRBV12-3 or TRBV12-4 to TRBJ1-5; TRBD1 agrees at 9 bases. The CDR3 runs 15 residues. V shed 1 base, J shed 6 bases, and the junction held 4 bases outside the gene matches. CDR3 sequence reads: CASSLGGTGSQPQHF. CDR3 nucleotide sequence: TGTGCCAGCAGTTTAGGCGGGACAGGGAGTCAGCCCCAGCATTTT.

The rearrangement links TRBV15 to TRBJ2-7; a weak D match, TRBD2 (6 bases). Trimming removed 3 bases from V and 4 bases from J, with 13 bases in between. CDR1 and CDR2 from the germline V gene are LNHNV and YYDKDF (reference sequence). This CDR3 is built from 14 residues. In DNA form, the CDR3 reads TGTGCCACCAGCAGTGACCCGGGGGATTACGAGCAGTACTTC. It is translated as CATSSDPGDYEQYF.

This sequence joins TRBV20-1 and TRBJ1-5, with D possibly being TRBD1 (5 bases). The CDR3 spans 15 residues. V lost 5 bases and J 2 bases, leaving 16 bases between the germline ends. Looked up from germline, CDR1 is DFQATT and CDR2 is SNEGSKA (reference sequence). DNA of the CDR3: TGCAGTGCTCTACGGGACGGGGATCGCAATCAGCCCCAGCATTTT. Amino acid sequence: CSALRDGDRNQPQHF.

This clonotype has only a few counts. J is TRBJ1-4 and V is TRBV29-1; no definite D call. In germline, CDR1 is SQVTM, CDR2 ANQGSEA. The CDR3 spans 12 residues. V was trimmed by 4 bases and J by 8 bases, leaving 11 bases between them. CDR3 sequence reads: CSVATLGEKLFF. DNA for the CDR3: TGCAGCGTTGCCACCCTGGGAGAAAAACTGTTTTTT.